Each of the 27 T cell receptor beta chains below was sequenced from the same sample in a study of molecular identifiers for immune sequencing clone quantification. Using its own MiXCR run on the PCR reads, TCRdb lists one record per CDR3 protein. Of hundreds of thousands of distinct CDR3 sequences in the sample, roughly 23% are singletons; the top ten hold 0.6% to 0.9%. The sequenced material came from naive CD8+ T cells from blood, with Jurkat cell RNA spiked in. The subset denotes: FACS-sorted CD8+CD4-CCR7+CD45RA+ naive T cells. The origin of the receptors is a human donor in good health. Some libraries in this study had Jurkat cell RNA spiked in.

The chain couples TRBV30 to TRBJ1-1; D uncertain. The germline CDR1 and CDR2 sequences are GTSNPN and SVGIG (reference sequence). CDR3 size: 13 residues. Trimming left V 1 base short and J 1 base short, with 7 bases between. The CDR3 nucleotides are TGTGCCTGGAGTGATCTTTCGAACACTGAAGCTTTCTTT. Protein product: CAWSDLSNTEAFF.

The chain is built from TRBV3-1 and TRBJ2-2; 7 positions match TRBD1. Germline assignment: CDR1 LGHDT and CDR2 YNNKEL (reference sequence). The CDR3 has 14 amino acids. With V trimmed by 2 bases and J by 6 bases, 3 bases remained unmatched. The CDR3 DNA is TGTGCCAGCAGCCAACGACAGGGAGCCGGGGAGCTGTTTTTT. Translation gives CASSQRQGAGELFF.

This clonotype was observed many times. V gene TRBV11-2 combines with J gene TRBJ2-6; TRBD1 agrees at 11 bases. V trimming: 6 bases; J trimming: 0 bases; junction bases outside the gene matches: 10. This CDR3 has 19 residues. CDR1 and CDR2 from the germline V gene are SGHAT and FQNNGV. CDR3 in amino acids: CASRPLSGTGGSGANVLTF. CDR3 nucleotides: TGTGCCAGCAGACCATTGTCCGGGACAGGGGGCTCTGGGGCCAACGTCCTGACTTTC.

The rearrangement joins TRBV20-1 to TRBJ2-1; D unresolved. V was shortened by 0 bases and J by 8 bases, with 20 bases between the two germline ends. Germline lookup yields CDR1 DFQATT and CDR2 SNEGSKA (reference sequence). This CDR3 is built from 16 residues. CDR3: CSARDSGVAIRDEQFF. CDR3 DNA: TGCAGTGCTAGAGATTCGGGCGTAGCTATCCGCGATGAGCAGTTCTTC.

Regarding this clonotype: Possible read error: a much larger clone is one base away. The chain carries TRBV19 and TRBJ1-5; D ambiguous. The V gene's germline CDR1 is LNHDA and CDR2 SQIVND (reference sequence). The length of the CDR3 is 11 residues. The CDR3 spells CASSNDQTQHF. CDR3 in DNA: TGTGCCAGTAGTAACGATCAGACCCAGCATTTT.

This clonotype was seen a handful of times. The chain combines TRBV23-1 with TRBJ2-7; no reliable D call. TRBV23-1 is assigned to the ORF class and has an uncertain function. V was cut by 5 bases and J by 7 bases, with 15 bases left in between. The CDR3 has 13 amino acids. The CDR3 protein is CASSALYMREQYF. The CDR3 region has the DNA TGCGCCAGCAGTGCCCTGTACATGAGGGAGCAGTACTTC.

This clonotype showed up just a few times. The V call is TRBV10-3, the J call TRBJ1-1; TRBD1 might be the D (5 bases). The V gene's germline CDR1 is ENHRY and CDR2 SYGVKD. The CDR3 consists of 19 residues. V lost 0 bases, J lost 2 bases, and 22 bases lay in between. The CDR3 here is CAISESWGRGVPSNTEAFF. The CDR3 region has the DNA TGTGCCATCAGTGAGTCTTGGGGACGTGGGGTCCCGTCCAACACTGAAGCTTTCTTT.

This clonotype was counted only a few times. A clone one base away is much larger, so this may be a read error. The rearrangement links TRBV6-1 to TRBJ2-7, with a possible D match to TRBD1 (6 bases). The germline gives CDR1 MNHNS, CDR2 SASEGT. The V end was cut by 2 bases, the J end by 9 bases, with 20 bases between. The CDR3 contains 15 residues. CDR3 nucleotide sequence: TGTGCCAGCAGTGAATCCCCGGGACAAGGAAACGCGCAGTACTTC. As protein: CASSESPGQGNAQYF.

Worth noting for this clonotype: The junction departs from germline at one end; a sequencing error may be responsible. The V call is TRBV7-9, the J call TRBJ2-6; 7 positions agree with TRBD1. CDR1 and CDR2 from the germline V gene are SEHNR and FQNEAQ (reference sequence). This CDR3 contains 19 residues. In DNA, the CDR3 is TGTGCCAGCAGCTTAGTTAACAGGGGTGAGCTCTCTGGGGCCAACGTCCTGGCTTTC. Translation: CASSLVNRGELSGANVLAF.

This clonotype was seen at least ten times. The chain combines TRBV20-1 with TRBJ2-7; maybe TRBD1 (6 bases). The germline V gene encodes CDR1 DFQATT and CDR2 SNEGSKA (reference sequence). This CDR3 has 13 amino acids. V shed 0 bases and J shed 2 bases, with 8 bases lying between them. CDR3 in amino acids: CSARDWGPYEQYF. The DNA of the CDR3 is TGCAGTGCTAGAGATTGGGGGCCCTACGAGCAGTACTTC.

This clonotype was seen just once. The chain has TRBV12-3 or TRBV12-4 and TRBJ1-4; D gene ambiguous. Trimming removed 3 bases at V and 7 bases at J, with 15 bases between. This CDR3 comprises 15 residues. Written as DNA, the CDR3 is TGTGCCAGCAGTTTGATCGGGAACGAAGCTGAAAAACTGTTTTTT. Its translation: CASSLIGNEAEKLFF.

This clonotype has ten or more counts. Written as DNA, the CDR3 is TGTGCCAGCAGTCCTAGACAGAGCTCCTACAATGAGCAGTTCTTC. Amino acid sequence: CASSPRQSSYNEQFF. This rearrangement joins TRBV28 to TRBJ2-1, with TRBD1 as a possible D gene (5 bases). The CDR3 extends over 15 amino acids. Germline values: CDR1 MDHEN, CDR2 SYDVKM. Trimming left V 5 bases short and J 0 bases short, with 11 bases between. The entire variable domain, with the rest obtained from reference TRBV28 and TRBJ2-1, is as follows: DVKVTQSSRYLVKRTGEKVFLECVQDMDHENMFWYRQDPGLGLRLIYFSYDVKMKEKGDIPEGYSVSREKKERFSLILESASTNQTSMYLCASSPRQSSYNEQFFGPGTRLTVL.

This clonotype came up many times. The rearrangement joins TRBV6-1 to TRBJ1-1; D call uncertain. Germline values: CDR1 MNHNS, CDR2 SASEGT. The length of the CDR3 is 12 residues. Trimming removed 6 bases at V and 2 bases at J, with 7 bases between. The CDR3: CASRTKNTEAFF. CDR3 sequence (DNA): TGTGCCAGCAGGACAAAAAACACTGAAGCTTTCTTT.

DNA for the CDR3: TGTGCCAGCGGTGGGGAGGGAGAGAGCACAGATACGCAGTATTTT. Residues: CASGGEGESTDTQYF. The V call is TRBV7-9, the J call TRBJ2-3, with 7 bases lining up with TRBD2. The germline V gene has CDR1 SEHNR and CDR2 FQNEAQ (reference sequence). The CDR3 totals 15 residues. V lost 8 bases to trimming and J lost 0 bases; unmatched junction nucleotides: 8.

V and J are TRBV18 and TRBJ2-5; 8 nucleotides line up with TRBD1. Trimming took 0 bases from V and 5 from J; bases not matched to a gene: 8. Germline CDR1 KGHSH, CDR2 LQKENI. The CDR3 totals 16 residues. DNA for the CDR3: TGTGCCAGCTCACCACCGAACTGGACAGGGAGGGAGACCCAGTACTTC. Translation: CASSPPNWTGRETQYF. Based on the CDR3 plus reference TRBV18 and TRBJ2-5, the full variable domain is NAGVMQNPRHLVRRRGQEARLRCSPMKGHSHVYWYRQLPEEGLKFMVYLQKENIIDESGMPKERFSAEFPKEGPSILRIQQVVRGDSAAYFCASSPPNWTGRETQYFGPGTRLLVL.

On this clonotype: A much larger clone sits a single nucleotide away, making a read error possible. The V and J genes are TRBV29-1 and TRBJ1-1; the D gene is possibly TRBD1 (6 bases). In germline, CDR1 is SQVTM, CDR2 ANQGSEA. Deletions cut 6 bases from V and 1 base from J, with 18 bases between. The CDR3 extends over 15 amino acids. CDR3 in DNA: TGCAGCGTGGCCGCGAGGCGGGGACAGAACACTGAAGCTTTCTTT. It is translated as CSVAARRGQNTEAFF.

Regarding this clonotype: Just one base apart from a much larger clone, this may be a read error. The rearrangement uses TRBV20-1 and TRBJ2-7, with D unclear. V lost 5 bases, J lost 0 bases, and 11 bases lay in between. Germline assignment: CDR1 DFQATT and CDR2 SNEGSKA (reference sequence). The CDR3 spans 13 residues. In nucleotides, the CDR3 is TGCAGTGCTGCTGACGCGAGCTCCTACGAGCAGTACTTC. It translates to CSAADASSYEQYF.

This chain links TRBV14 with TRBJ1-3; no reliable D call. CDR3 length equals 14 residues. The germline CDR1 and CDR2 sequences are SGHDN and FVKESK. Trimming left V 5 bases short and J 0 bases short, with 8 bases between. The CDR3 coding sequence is TGTGCCAGCAGCTACTACTACTCTGGAAACACCATATATTTT. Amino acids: CASSYYYSGNTIYF. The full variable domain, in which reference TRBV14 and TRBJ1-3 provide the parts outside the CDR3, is EAGVTQFPSHSVIEKGQTVTLRCDPISGHDNLYWYRRVMGKEIKFLLHFVKESKQDESGMPNNRFLAERTGGTYSTLKVQPAELEDSGVYFCASSYYYSGNTIYFGEGSWLTVV.

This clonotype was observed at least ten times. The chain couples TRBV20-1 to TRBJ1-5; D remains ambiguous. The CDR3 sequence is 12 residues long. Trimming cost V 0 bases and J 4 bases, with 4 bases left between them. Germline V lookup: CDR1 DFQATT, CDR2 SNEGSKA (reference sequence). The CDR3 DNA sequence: TGCAGTGCTAGAGATTGGAATCAGCCCCAGCATTTT. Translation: CSARDWNQPQHF.

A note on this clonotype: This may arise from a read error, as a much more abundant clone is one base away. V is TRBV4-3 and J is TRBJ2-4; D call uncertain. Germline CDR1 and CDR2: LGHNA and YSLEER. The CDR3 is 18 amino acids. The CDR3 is CASSQEGLSAPAKDIQYF. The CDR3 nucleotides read TGCGCCAGCAGCCAAGAAGGTTTGTCCGCCCCTGCCAAAGACATTCAGTACTTC.

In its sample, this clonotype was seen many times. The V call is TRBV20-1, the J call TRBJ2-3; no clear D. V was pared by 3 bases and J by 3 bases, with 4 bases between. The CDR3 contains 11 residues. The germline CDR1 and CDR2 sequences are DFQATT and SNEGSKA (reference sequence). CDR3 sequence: CSASETDTQYF. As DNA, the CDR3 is TGCAGTGCTAGCGAAACAGATACGCAGTATTTT.

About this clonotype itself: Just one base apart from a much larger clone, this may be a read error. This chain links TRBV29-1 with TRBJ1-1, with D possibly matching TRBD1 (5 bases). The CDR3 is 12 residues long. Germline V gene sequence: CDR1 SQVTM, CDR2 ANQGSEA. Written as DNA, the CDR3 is TGCAGCGTTGTCGGGGGTGACACTGAAGCTGTCTTT. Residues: CSVVGGDTEAVF.

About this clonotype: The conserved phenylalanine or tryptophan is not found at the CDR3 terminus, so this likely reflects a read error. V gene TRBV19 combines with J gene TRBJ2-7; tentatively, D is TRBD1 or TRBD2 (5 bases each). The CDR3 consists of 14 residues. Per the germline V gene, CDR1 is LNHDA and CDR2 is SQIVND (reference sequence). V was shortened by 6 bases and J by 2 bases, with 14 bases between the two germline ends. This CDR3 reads CASRPTWGTYEQYL. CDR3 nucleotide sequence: TGTGCCAGTAGGCCCACGTGGGGGACCTACGAGCAGTACCTC.

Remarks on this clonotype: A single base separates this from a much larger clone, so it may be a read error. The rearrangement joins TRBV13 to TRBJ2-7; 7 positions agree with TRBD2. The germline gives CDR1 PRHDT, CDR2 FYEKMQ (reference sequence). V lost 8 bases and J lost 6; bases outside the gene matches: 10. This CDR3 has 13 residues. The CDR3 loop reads CASRPQSGAEQYF. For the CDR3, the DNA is TGTGCCAGCCGCCCTCAGAGCGGGGCCGAGCAGTACTTC. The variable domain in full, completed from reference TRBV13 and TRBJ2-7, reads AAGVIQSPRHLIKEKRETATLKCYPIPRHDTVYWYQQGPGQDPQFLISFYEKMQSDKGSIPDRFSAQQFSDYHSELNMSSLELGDSALYFCASRPQSGAEQYFGPGTRLTVT.

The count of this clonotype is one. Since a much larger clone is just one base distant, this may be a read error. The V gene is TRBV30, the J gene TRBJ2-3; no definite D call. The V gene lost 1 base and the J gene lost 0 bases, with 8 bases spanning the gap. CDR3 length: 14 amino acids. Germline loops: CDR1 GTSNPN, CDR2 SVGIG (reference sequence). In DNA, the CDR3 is TGTGCCTGGAGTGGAACGATAAGCACAGATACGCAGTATTTT. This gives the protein CAWSGTISTDTQYF.

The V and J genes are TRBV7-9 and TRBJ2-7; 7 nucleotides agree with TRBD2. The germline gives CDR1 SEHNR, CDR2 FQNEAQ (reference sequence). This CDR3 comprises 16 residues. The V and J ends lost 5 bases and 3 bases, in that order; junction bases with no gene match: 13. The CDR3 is CASSRVTSWGGYEQYF. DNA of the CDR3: TGTGCCAGCAGCCGGGTGACTAGCTGGGGAGGCTACGAGCAGTACTTC.

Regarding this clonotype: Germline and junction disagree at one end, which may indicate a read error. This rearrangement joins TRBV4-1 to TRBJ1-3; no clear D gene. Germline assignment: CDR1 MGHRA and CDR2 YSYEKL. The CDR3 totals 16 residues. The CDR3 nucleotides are TGCGCCAGCAGCCAAGGGATGGGCGGCTCTGGAGACACCATATATTTT. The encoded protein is CASSQGMGGSGDTIYF.